The clone carrying this TCR beta chain was seen a few times. The antigen remains undetermined. Individual cDNA molecules received unique molecular identifiers. TCRdb used MiXCR to reprocess the 5' RACE reads, holding one entry per CDR3 protein. The sample lists 55,000 to 70,000 distinct CDR3 sequences, around 12% seen once, with roughly 1.2% in the top ten. The data stem from a study of early T cells in non-severe SARS-CoV-2 infection. Overall study: Investigators sequenced bulk RNA drawn from unsorted whole blood, and chains remained unpaired. Study-level results: Anti-spike CD8 responses were favored in VDJdb matching, and private and CD4 specificities were missed.

The CDR3 covers 14 residues. V was trimmed by 7 bases and J by 2 bases, leaving 15 bases between them. The germline V gene encodes CDR1 MNHNS and CDR2 SASEGT. The material was whole blood, obtained at baseline. This receptor was taken from an adult who was a healthcare worker with PCR-confirmed SARS-CoV-2 infection or an uninfected control (not recorded which). The donor label of this sample is uncertain. The chain uses TRBV6-1 and TRBJ2-7; perhaps TRBD1 as D (6 bases). This CDR3 reads CASTPGAIPYEQYV. The CDR3 DNA reads TGTGCCAGCACCCCAGGGGCCATCCCCTACGAGCAGTACGTC.